This T cell receptor (beta chain) was sequenced in a study of T cell responses to AZD1222 COVID-19 vaccine. Assay used: immunoSEQ multiplex PCR; TCRdb lists only in-frame clones, some missing. The table includes about 110,000 clones, roughly 88% detected once. The CDR3 consists of 15 residues. Germline CDR1 SGHNT, CDR2 YENEEA. V shed 5 bases and J 2 bases; nucleotides not matched to a gene: 6. The chain joins TRBV11-3 to TRBJ2-3; 8 positions match TRBD1. This sequence was found in an adult in good health. The sequencing used peripheral blood, collected on day 0 of AZD1222 vaccination. For the CDR3, the DNA is TGTGCCAGCAGCCCAGAGACAGGGGTCACAGATACGCAGTATTTT. Protein sequence: CASSPETGVTDTQYF.